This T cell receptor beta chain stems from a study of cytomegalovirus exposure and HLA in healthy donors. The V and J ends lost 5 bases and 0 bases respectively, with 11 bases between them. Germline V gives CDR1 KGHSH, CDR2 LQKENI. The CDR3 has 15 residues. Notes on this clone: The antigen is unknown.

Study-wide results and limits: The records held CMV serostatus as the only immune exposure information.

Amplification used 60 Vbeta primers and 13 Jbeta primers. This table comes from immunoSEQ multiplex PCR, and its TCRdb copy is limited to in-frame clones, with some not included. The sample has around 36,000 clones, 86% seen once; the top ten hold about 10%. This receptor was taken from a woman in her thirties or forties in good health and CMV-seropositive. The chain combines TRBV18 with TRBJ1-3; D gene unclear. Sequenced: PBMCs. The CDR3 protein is CASSTEFFSGNTIYF. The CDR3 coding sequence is TGTGCCAGCTCAACAGAGTTCTTCTCTGGAAACACCATATATTTT.